These 18 T cell receptor beta chains came from one sample sequenced in a study of control samples from healthy donors and cancer patients (dated by TCRdb to the early 2020s). Libraries were prepared through the immunoSEQ multiplex PCR assay. TCRdb retrieved this table from immuneACCESS and kept in-frame rearrangements only. Not all clones are present; in checked studies, unresolved V genes account for under half, and no reason is known for the remainder. This sample is represented by some 87,000 clones; about nine tenths of them were singletons. The ten largest make up around 14% of the sample. The source material was blood. These receptors were taken from a man aged 30-40 years in good health.

This chain links TRBV5-6 with TRBJ2-7; D might be TRBD1 or TRBD2, each matching 5 bases. Trimming left V 4 bases short and J 3 bases short, with 11 bases between. CDR3 size: 13 residues. Germline CDR1 is SGHDT and CDR2 is YYEEEE. CDR3 amino acids: CASSGDGRYEQYF. The CDR3 DNA follows: TGTGCCAGCAGCGGGGACGGTCGCTACGAGCAGTACTTC.

The chain combines TRBV9 with TRBJ1-2; 7 nucleotides agree with TRBD1. The junction had 1 base not matched to a gene; V was cut back by 0 bases and J by 2 bases. CDR1 is SGDLS and CDR2 is YYNGEE in the germline V gene. CDR3 length equals 14 residues. The CDR3 is CASSVATGNYGYTF. CDR3 nucleotides: TGTGCCAGCAGCGTAGCGACAGGGAACTATGGCTACACCTTC.

The chain recombines TRBV5-3 with TRBJ1-6; D remains unclear. TRBV5-3 is treated as an ORF (open reading frame) with a function not yet certain. The length of the CDR3 is 16 residues. The V end was cut by 4 bases, the J end by 0 bases, with 11 bases between. CDR3: CARSPLKRSYNSPLHF. The CDR3 DNA sequence: TGTGCCAGAAGCCCACTAAAGCGCTCCTATAATTCACCCCTCCACTTT.

The chain is built from TRBV3-1 (or the pseudogene TRBV3-2) and TRBJ2-3; D remains unclear. Trimming took off 3 bases at V and 2 bases at J, with 6 bases between the two ends. Germline-derived CDR1 and CDR2 are LGHDT and YNNKEL (reference sequence). The CDR3 runs to 13 residues. The CDR3 here is CASSHTVTDTQYF. For the CDR3, the DNA is TGTGCCAGCAGCCACACTGTCACAGATACGCAGTATTTT.

J is TRBJ2-7 and V is TRBV19, with TRBD1 matching over 9 bases. Germline trimming cut 5 bases from V and 3 bases from J; bases unmatched to any gene: 5. CDR3 length: 14 amino acids. The germline V gene has CDR1 LNHDA and CDR2 SQIVND (reference sequence). The CDR3 DNA follows: TGTGCCAGTAGTTTGGGACAGGGACTCTACGAGCAGTACTTC. It specifies CASSLGQGLYEQYF.

The J gene is TRBJ2-1, the V gene TRBV7-3; TRBD1 matches 7 bases. The CDR3 length is 14 residues. Germline CDR1 SGHTA, CDR2 FQGTGA. J lost 6 bases, V lost 5 bases, and 7 bases had no gene match. The CDR3 sequence is CASSPGGQVNEQFF. In DNA, the CDR3 is TGTGCCAGCAGCCCAGGAGGACAGGTCAATGAGCAGTTCTTC.

The chain uses TRBV5-6 and TRBJ2-7; TRBD1 matches 8 bases. The CDR3 length is 14 residues. Unmatched junction bases numbered 7, after V lost 5 bases and J lost 3 bases. Germline V gene sequence: CDR1 SGHDT, CDR2 YYEEEE. CDR3 sequence (DNA): TGTGCCAGCAGTCCCCGGGACAGGTTCTACGAGCAGTACTTC. Translated, it gives CASSPRDRFYEQYF.

The rearrangement joins TRBV19 to TRBJ2-1; D uncertain. The V end was cut by 3 bases, the J end by 0 bases, with 12 bases between. The CDR3 is 16 amino acids. In germline, CDR1 is LNHDA, CDR2 SQIVND (reference sequence). The CDR3 DNA is TGTGCCAGTAGTATGAGACGGACCAGCTCCTACAATGAGCAGTTCTTC. Amino acid sequence: CASSMRRTSSYNEQFF.

The chain joins TRBV3-1 (or the pseudogene TRBV3-2) to TRBJ1-1; no definite D call. This CDR3 is 15 amino acids long. The germline CDR1 and CDR2 sequences are LGHDT and YNNKEL (reference sequence). V lost 4 bases to trimming and J lost 5 bases, with 17 bases between them. CDR3 sequence: CASSPMTRGGTEAFF. Here the CDR3 DNA reads TGTGCCAGCAGCCCCATGACACGTGGAGGGACTGAAGCTTTCTTT.

The rearrangement joins TRBV7-9 to TRBJ2-7, with a possible D match to TRBD2 (6 bases). The CDR3 runs to 14 residues. The V gene lost 8 bases and the J gene lost 0 bases, with 14 bases spanning the gap. Germline assignment: CDR1 SEHNR and CDR2 FQNEAQ (reference sequence). Here the CDR3 DNA reads TGTGCCAGCCATTTTACCGGGAGCTCCTACGAGCAGTACTTC. Its translation: CASHFTGSSYEQYF.

J is TRBJ1-1 and V is TRBV1. TRBV1 is a recognized pseudogene. The CDR3 spans 18 residues. The CDR3 coding sequence is TGCACCAGCAGCCAAGATGTCCCCCTCGGGGGGGGTATCACTGAAGCTTTCTTT. It yields the protein CTSSQDVPLGGGITEAFF.

This clone was picked up one time. The chain has TRBV5-1 and TRBJ1-2, with 8 bases that match TRBD1. The germline V gene has CDR1 SGHRS and CDR2 YFSETQ. Unmatched junction bases numbered 4, after V lost 3 bases and J lost 6 bases. The CDR3 runs to 13 residues. CDR3 sequence (DNA): TGCGCCAGCAGCTACGACAGGGGCGATGGCTACACCTTC. Protein product: CASSYDRGDGYTF.

This rearrangement joins TRBV19 to TRBJ1-1, with D maybe TRBD1 (6 bases). V shed 2 bases and J shed 1 base, with 14 bases lying between them. This CDR3 is 16 amino acids long. CDR1 LNHDA and CDR2 SQIVND come from the germline V gene (reference sequence). CDR3 amino acids: CASSIIPRGRNTEAFF. The CDR3 nucleotides read TGTGCCAGTAGTATAATCCCCAGGGGCAGGAACACTGAAGCTTTCTTT. The entire variable domain, with the rest obtained from reference TRBV19 and TRBJ1-1, is as follows: DGGITQSPKYLFRKEGQNVTLSCEQNLNHDAMYWYRQDPGQGLRLIYYSQIVNDFQKGDIAEGYSVSREKKESFPLTVTSAQKNPTAFYLCASSIIPRGRNTEAFFGQGTRLTVV.

The table lists this clone with a count of one. The chain links TRBV7-8 to TRBJ2-1, with a possible D match to TRBD2 (6 bases). V lost 5 bases to trimming and J lost 9 bases, with 17 bases between them. CDR1 and CDR2 (germline): SGHVS, FQNEAQ. CDR3 length equals 14 residues. Here the CDR3 reads CASSLRPGVSEQFF. CDR3 nucleotides: TGTGCCAGCAGCCTGCGTCCGGGAGTCAGTGAGCAGTTCTTC.

The V call is TRBV14, the J call TRBJ2-1, with 8 bases matching TRBD2. The trim removed 2 bases at V and 12 bases at J, leaving 9 bases unmatched. Per germline, CDR1 SGHDN and CDR2 FVKESK. CDR3 size: 14 residues. The CDR3 reads CASSQISKSGGQFF. The CDR3, as DNA: TGTGCCAGCAGCCAAATTTCGAAAAGCGGGGGGCAGTTCTTC.

The chain is built from TRBV3-1 (or the pseudogene TRBV3-2) and TRBJ2-7; 8 bases are a match to TRBD1. CDR1 is LGHDT, CDR2 YNNKEL, per germline (reference sequence). The CDR3 has 14 amino acids. With 4 bases clipped from V and 3 bases from J, the junction kept 5 bases outside the gene matches. The CDR3 sequence is CASSRGQGIYEQYF. CDR3 DNA: TGTGCCAGCAGCCGCGGACAGGGAATCTACGAGCAGTACTTC.

The sample holds a few counts of this clone. The chain links TRBV7-9 to TRBJ2-5; D is uncertain. The germline V gene encodes CDR1 SEHNR and CDR2 FQNEAQ (reference sequence). This CDR3 contains 12 residues. The germline V and J ends were trimmed by 1 base and 5 bases, with 5 bases remaining between them. The CDR3 DNA sequence: TGTGCCAGCAGCTTAGAATGGGAGACCCAGTACTTC. It encodes CASSLEWETQYF.

This clone was seen just once. This chain joins TRBV27 and TRBJ1-2; D possibly corresponds to TRBD1 (5 bases). CDR1 is MNHEY, CDR2 SMNVEV, per germline (reference sequence). This CDR3 is 14 amino acids long. V lost 6 bases, J lost 2 bases, and 13 bases lay in between. The CDR3 DNA reads TGTGCCAGCAGCCGCAGGGTGGGCAACTATGGCTACACCTTC. Its protein product is CASSRRVGNYGYTF.